This T cell receptor (beta chain) was documented in a study of cytomegalovirus exposure and HLA in healthy donors. Deletions cut 5 bases from V and 7 bases from J, with 14 bases between. Looked up from germline, CDR1 is MDHEN and CDR2 is SYDVKM. The CDR3 sequence is 13 residues long. The PCR contained 60 Vbeta and 13 Jbeta primers. TCRdb's table, derived via immunoSEQ multiplex PCR, lists solely in-frame clones and lacks some. Of 90,000 to 150,000 clones listed, about 85% were seen once; the top ten hold approximately 0.22%. The sequence was collected from a man over 45 in good health and CMV-seronegative. The source material was PBMCs. The gene calls are TRBV28 and TRBJ1-1; the D gene is possibly TRBD1 (6 bases). In DNA, the CDR3 is TGTGCCAGCAGTACTGGACAGACACATGAAGCTTTCTTT. This gives the protein CASSTGQTHEAFF.